This TCR beta chain is drawn from a study of beta chain features in type 1 diabetes. Study-level background: Healthy donors and patients had similar age, gender and cell yields. Study-level results: The study found fewer insertions and more deletions at VDJ junctions in type 1 diabetes patients. Shorter templates may be favored by PCR, equally so in patients and controls. Type 1 diabetes patients had TCRB CDR3s that were shorter (moderately but significantly so) in all four CD4+ subsets. Since sequencing was performed on cDNA, cells with high TCR expression could be over-represented.

The sequenced template was cDNA made from the entire isolated RNA. Sequenced by immunoSEQ multiplex PCR; TCRdb stores in-frame clones only, minus some. Found here are fewer than 450,000 clones, approximately 13% of them singletons; the top ten hold roughly 0.015%. Germline CDR1 and CDR2: MNHEY and SVGAGI. The CDR3 is 13 residues long. The trim removed 6 bases at V and 6 bases at J, leaving 4 bases unmatched. This clone was recorded a few times. Its antigen is not identified. The TCR was taken from a woman in her late teens or twenties with type 1 diabetes. Sequenced material: naive CD4+ T cells from blood. The rearrangement uses TRBV6-5 and TRBJ2-1, with 8 positions matching TRBD2. In DNA form, the CDR3 reads TGTGCCAGCAGACTAGCGGCTAGCAATGAGCAGTTCTTC. This encodes CASRLAASNEQFF.